This T cell receptor beta chain was identified during a study of OX40 agonist ivuxolimab in advanced cancers. Study-wide context: Patients received ivuxolimab, an agonistic anti-OX40 (CD134) antibody. Partial responses were achieved by three patients, of whom one had hepatocellular carcinoma and two had cutaneous melanoma. Study results and caveats: Compared with CD4+, CD8+ T cells on average had more expanded clones.

Using immunoSEQ multiplex PCR, the repertoire was profiled, and TCRdb retains in-frame clones only, with some absent. The sample yields more than 50,000 clones, approximately 90% seen once. This clone was detected once. The antigen remains unidentified. Germline assignment: CDR1 MNHNS and CDR2 SASEGT. The trim removed 6 bases at V and 5 bases at J, leaving 8 bases unmatched. This CDR3 comprises 14 residues. Enrollment shut out patients with autoimmune disease history or systemic immunosuppression. This sequence joins TRBV6-1 and TRBJ1-2, with 8 bases matching TRBD1. This sequence originates from an adult with an advanced solid tumor such as melanoma, head and neck, liver or kidney cancer. The sample was CD4+ or CD8+ T cells sorted from blood, taken in a trial of the OX40 agonist ivuxolimab. The CDR3 coding sequence is TGTGCCAGCAGGGGGACAGGTCGTCGGTATGGCTACACCTTC. Protein: CASRGTGRRYGYTF.